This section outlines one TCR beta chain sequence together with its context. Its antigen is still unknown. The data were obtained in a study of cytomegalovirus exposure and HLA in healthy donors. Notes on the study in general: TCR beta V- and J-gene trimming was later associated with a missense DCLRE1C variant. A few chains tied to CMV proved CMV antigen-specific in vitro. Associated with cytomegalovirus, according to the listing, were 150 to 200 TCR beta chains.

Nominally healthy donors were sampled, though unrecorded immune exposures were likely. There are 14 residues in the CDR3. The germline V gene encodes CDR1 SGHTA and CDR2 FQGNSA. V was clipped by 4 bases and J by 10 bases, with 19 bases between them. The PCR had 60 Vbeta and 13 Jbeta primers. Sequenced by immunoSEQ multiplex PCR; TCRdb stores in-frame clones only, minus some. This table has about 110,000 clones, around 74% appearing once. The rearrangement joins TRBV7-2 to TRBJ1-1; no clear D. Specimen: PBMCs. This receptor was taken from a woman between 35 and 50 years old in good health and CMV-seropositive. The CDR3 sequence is CASSSTGSYIGAFF. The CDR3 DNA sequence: TGTGCCAGCAGCTCCACCGGGTCATACATTGGAGCTTTCTTT.